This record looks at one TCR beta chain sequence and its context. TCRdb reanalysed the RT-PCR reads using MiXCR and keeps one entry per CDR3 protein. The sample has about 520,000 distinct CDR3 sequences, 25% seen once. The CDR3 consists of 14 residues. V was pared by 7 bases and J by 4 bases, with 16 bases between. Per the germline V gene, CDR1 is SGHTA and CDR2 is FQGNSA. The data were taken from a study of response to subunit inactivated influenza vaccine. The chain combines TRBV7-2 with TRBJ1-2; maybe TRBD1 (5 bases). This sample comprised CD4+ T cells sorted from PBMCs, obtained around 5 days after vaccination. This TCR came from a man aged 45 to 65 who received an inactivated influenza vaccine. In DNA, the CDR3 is TGTGCCAGCACCTTGGGCACAGGCAGCTATGGCTACACCTTC. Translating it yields CASTLGTGSYGYTF.